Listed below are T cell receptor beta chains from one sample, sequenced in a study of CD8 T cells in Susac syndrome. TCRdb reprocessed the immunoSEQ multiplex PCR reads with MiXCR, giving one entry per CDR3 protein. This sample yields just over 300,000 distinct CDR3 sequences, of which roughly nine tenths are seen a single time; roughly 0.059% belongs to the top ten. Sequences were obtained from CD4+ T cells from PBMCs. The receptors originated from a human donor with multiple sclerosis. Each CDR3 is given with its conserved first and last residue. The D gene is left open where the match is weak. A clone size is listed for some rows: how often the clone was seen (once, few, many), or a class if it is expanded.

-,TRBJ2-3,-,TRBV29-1,TGCAGCTCCCGCGAGGGGATAAGCACAGATACGCAGTATTTT,CSSREGISTDTQYF
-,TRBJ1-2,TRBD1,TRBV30,TGTGCCTGGAGTGTACAGGGGATGTATGGCTACACCTTC,CAWSVQGMYGYTF
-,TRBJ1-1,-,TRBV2,TGTGCCAGCACCAAGGACACGAACACTGAAGCTTTCTTT,CASTKDTNTEAFF
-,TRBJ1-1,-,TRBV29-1,TGCAGTTCCCGCTGGCACCAGAACACTGAAGCTTTCTTT,CSSRWHQNTEAFF
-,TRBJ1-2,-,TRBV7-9,TGTGCCAGCAGCTTTCCCCAAACGCGGAACTATGGCTACACCTTC,CASSFPQTRNYGYTF
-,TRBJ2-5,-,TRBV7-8,TGTGCCAGCAGCACCGGCGGGTCAGGGCGAGAGACCCAGTACTTC,CASSTGGSGRETQYF
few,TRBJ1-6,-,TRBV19,TGTGCCAGTAGCCAGAGCTCCTATAATTCACCCCTCCACTTT,CASSQSSYNSPLHF
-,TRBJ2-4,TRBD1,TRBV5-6,TGTGCCAGCAGCTTGGGGACAGGGTTCGGCATTCAGTACTTC,CASSLGTGFGIQYF
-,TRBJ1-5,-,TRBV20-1,TGCAGTGCTAGGTCCAGCCCAAATCAGCCCCAGCATTTT,CSARSSPNQPQHF
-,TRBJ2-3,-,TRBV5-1,TGCGCCAGCAGTAACGGATACACAGATACGCAGTATTTT,CASSNGYTDTQYF
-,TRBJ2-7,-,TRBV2,TGTGCCAGCAGTAGGTGGGAGGCCCTAAACGAGCAGTACTTC,CASSRWEALNEQYF
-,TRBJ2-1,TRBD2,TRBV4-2,TGTGCCAGCAGCCAAGATAGAGGTAGCGGGGTCTACAATGAGCAGTTCTTC,CASSQDRGSGVYNEQFF
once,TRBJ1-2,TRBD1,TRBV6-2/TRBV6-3,TGTGCCAGCAGCGACGGCCCGGGACAGGGAGGTGGCTACACCTTC,CASSDGPGQGGGYTF
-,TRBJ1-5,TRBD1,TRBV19,TGTGCCGCTCGGGACAGGGGGAATCAGCCCCAGCATTTT,CAARDRGNQPQHF
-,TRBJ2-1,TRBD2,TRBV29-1,TGCAGCGCCCGCGGGAGGGCCGGTGAGCAGTTCTTC,CSARGRAGEQFF
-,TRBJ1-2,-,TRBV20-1,TGCAGTGCCACAGTGGACGGACGGGAGAACTATGGCTACACCTTC,CSATVDGRENYGYTF
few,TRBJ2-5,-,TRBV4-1,TGCGCCAGCAGCCAAGATCGGGGCCAGACCCAGTACTTC,CASSQDRGQTQYF
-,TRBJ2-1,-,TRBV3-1,TGTGCCAGCAGCCAAGATCCCCCCAAGGGCACCTACAATGAGCAGTTCTTC,CASSQDPPKGTYNEQFF
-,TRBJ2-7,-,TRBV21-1,TGTGCCAGCAGCACCCCCCACCTAGCGGGGGAAACAAGGGAGCAGTACTTC,CASSTPHLAGETREQYF
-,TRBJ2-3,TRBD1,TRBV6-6,TGTGCCAGCAGTTCGACAGGGAACACAGATACGCAGTATTTT,CASSSTGNTDTQYF
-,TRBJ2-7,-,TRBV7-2,TGTGCCAGCAGCTTAAACGCCGGGGGAGTAGGCGAGCAGTACTTC,CASSLNAGGVGEQYF
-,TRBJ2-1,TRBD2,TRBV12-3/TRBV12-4,TGTGCCAGCAGTTCTGGACTAGCGGGGGTTGAGCAGTTCTTC,CASSSGLAGVEQFF
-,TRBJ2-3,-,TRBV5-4,TGTGCCAGCAGCTTGGCCAGGGTTGGGGCTACAGATACGCAGTATTTT,CASSLARVGATDTQYF
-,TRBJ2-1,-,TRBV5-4,TGTGCCACCTCAGGGGGGGGCAATGAGCAGTTCTTC,CATSGGGNEQFF
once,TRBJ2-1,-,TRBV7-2,TGTGCCAGCAGCGCTCAGATTGAGCAGTTCTTC,CASSAQIEQFF
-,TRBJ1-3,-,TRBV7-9,TGTGCCAGCAGCTTGGGTCGTGGATCTGGAAACACCATATATTTT,CASSLGRGSGNTIYF
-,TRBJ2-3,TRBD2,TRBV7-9,TGTGCCAGCAGCCCCACAGCGGGGGGGCCGAGAGATACGCAGTATTTT,CASSPTAGGPRDTQYF
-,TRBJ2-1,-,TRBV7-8,TGTGCCAGCAGCCTAGGAAGACAGCTCAACAATGAGCAGTTCTTC,CASSLGRQLNNEQFF
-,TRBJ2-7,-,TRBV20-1,TGCAGTGCATCGAGACAGGGACTTGAGCAGTACTTC,CSASRQGLEQYF
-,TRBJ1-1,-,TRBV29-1,TGCAGCGTTTCAAACACTGAAGCTTTCTTT,CSVSNTEAFF
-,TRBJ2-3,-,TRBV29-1,TGCAGCGTTGATGAGGGAGATACGCAGTATTTT,CSVDEGDTQYF
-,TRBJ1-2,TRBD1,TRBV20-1,TGCAGTGCTATAAGACAGGGCGAGTATGGCTACACCTTC,CSAIRQGEYGYTF
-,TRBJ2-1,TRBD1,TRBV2,TGTGCCAGCAGTGAAGCGGGGACAGGGGCCTACAATGAGCAGTTCTTC,CASSEAGTGAYNEQFF
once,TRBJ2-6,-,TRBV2,TGTGCCAGCCACGCCGGGGCGAGGGGGGCCAACGTCCTGACTTTC,CASHAGARGANVLTF
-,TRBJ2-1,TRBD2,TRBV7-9,TGTGCCAGCAGCTTTTCTGCAACTAGCGGGAGCTACAATGAGCAGTTCTTC,CASSFSATSGSYNEQFF
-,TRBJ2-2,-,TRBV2,TGTGCCAGCAATCCGGACGGAGCCACCGGGGAGCTGTTTTTT,CASNPDGATGELFF
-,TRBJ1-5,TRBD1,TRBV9,TGTGCCAGCAGCGTAGGACAGGGGGAACCCCAGCATTTT,CASSVGQGEPQHF
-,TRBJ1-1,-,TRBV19,TGTGCCAGTAGTATAGCCGGTGGGACGAACACTGAAGCTTTCTTT,CASSIAGGTNTEAFF
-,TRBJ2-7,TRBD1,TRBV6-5,TGTGCCAGCAGCCCTGGCGGACAGGCTTTCTACGAGCAGTACTTC,CASSPGGQAFYEQYF
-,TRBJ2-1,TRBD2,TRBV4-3,TGCGCCAGCAGCCAAGAGGGTAGCGGGGGTTACAATGAGCAGTTCTTC,CASSQEGSGGYNEQFF
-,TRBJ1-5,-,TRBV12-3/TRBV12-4,TGTGCCAGCAGTTTAGCGGGGCCAGACCAGCCCCAGCATTTT,CASSLAGPDQPQHF
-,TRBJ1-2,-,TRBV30,TGTGCCTGGACCCCCAGGGGCCGGAATGGCTACACCTTC,CAWTPRGRNGYTF
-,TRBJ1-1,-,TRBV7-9,TGTGCCAGCAGCTTTCAGGGAGCTGAAGCTTTCTTT,CASSFQGAEAFF
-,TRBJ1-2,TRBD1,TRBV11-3,TGTGCCAGCAGCCCGGGACAGGCGCATCCTAACTATGGCTACACCTTC,CASSPGQAHPNYGYTF
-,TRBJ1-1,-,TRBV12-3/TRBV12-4,TGTGCCAGCATCTTGAGGGGGTCGAACACTGAAGCTTTCTTT,CASILRGSNTEAFF
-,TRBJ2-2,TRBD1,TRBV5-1,TGCGCCAGCAGCCGAGGGACAGACGGGGAGCTGTTTTTT,CASSRGTDGELFF
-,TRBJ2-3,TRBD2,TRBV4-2,TGTGCCAGCAGCCAAGGACTAGCGGGAAAGACAGATACGCAGTATTTT,CASSQGLAGKTDTQYF
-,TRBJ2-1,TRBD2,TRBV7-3,TGTGCCAGCAGCTTAACGGGCCTTAGCGGGCGAAACAATGAGCAGTTCTTC,CASSLTGLSGRNNEQFF
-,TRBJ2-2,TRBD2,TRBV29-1,TGCATCAGTCCGTGCTCTAGCGGGGGCGGGGAGCTGTTTTTT,CISPCSSGGGELFF